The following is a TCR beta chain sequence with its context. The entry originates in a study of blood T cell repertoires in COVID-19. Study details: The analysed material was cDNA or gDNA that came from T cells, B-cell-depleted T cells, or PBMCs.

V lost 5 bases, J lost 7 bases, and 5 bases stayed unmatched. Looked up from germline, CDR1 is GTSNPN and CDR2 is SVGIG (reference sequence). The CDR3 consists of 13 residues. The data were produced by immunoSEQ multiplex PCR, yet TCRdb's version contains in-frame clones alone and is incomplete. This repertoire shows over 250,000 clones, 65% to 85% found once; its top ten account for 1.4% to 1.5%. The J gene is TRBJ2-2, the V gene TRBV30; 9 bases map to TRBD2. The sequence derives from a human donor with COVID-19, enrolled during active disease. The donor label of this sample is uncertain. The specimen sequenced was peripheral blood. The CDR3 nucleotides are TGTGCCTGGGGGACTAGCCTGGACGGGGAGCTGTTTTTT. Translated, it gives CAWGTSLDGELFF.